This TCR beta chain was sequenced during a study of post-analysis software for immune sequencing data. General study points: TRBV segments more frequent in patients than in controls numbered about 5 and included TRBV5-6, TRBV5-1 and TRBV20-1.

Details on this clonotype: The antigen is undetermined.

TCR beta libraries were prepared from cDNA with unique molecular identifiers. TCRdb reprocessed the PCR reads via MiXCR and lists one record per CDR3 protein. Among 750,000 to 950,000 distinct CDR3 sequences listed, approximately 53% were seen once. The CDR3 runs to 11 residues. V was pared by 4 bases and J by 4 bases, with 7 bases between. CDR1 and CDR2 (germline): SQVTM, ANQGSEA. What was sequenced was blood. The V and J genes are TRBV29-1 and TRBJ1-2; D is undetermined. The clonotype was recovered from a girl under 18 with multiple sclerosis. The CDR3 DNA reads as TGCAGCGTTGGGAAGGCCTATGGCTACACCTTC. Translating gives CSVGKAYGYTF.